Listed below are T cell receptor beta chains from one sample, sequenced in a study of cytomegalovirus exposure and HLA in healthy donors. The table came from immunoSEQ multiplex PCR; TCRdb's copy has only in-frame clones and leaves some out. Of more than 75,000 clones in the sample, roughly three quarters were seen once. Sequencing was done on a sample of PBMCs. The receptor source for this set is a middle-aged woman in good health and CMV-seronegative. Both conserved end residues are part of each CDR3. The D gene is left open where the match is weak. For some rows the clone size is stated as once, few or many, or as a class when expanded; others skip it.

D gene: TRBD1; J gene: TRBJ1-1; clone size: few; V gene: TRBV28; CDR3 protein: CASTGQGGMTEAFF; CDR3 DNA: TGTGCCAGCACGGGACAGGGAGGAATGACTGAAGCTTTCTTT
D gene: TRBD1; J gene: TRBJ1-2; clone size: NA; V gene: TRBV2; CDR3 protein: CANPTSGQGVGDYGYTF; CDR3 DNA: TGTGCCAACCCCACTTCGGGACAGGGAGTAGGGGACTATGGCTACACCTTC
D gene: NA; J gene: TRBJ1-1; clone size: NA; V gene: TRBV28; CDR3 protein: CASSWSGSAFF; CDR3 DNA: TGTGCCAGCAGTTGGTCGGGGAGTGCTTTCTTT
D gene: TRBD1; J gene: TRBJ1-2; clone size: NA; V gene: TRBV5-1; CDR3 protein: CASSTTGAGYTF; CDR3 DNA: TGCGCCAGCAGCACTACAGGGGCGGGCTACACCTTC
D gene: NA; J gene: TRBJ1-1; clone size: NA; V gene: TRBV19; CDR3 protein: CASSIEGHLNTEAFF; CDR3 DNA: TGTGCCAGTAGTATCGAGGGACACTTGAACACTGAAGCTTTCTTT
D gene: NA; J gene: TRBJ2-5; clone size: few; V gene: TRBV18; CDR3 protein: CASSPWDSRAQETQYF; CDR3 DNA: TGTGCCAGCTCCCCCTGGGACTCGCGAGCCCAAGAGACCCAGTACTTC
D gene: NA; J gene: TRBJ1-2; clone size: NA; V gene: TRBV5-1; CDR3 protein: CASSDRAPTALRDYGYTF; CDR3 DNA: TGCGCCAGCAGCGACCGGGCGCCGACAGCCCTTCGCGACTATGGCTACACCTTC
D gene: NA; J gene: TRBJ1-1; clone size: many; V gene: TRBV11-3; CDR3 protein: CASSREVNTEAFF; CDR3 DNA: TGTGCCAGCAGCAGGGAGGTGAACACTGAAGCTTTCTTT
D gene: TRBD2; J gene: TRBJ2-7; clone size: few; V gene: TRBV13; CDR3 protein: CASSLGGLALVSEQYF; CDR3 DNA: TGTGCCAGCAGCTTAGGGGGACTAGCCTTGGTTAGCGAGCAGTACTTC
D gene: NA; J gene: TRBJ2-5; clone size: NA; V gene: TRBV29-1; CDR3 protein: CSVDLGGQRETQYF; CDR3 DNA: TGCAGCGTTGACCTAGGGGGACAACGGGAGACCCAGTACTTC
D gene: NA; J gene: TRBJ2-7; clone size: NA; V gene: TRBV7-8; CDR3 protein: CASSSHRVLTLYGQYF; CDR3 DNA: TGTGCCAGCAGCTCCCACAGGGTCCTTACTCTCTACGGGCAGTACTTC
D gene: NA; J gene: TRBJ1-4; clone size: NA; V gene: TRBV6-5; CDR3 protein: CASSYRWNEKLFF; CDR3 DNA: TGTGCCAGCAGTTACCGGTGGAATGAAAAACTGTTTTTT
D gene: NA; J gene: TRBJ2-7; clone size: once; V gene: TRBV5-1; CDR3 protein: CASSLVRVGSYEQYF; CDR3 DNA: TGCGCCAGCAGCTTGGTCCGGGTGGGCTCCTACGAGCAGTACTTC
D gene: NA; J gene: TRBJ2-2; clone size: NA; V gene: TRBV27; CDR3 protein: CASSFVAYTGELFF; CDR3 DNA: TGTGCCAGCAGTTTCGTAGCCTACACCGGGGAGCTGTTTTTT
D gene: TRBD1; J gene: TRBJ1-2; clone size: NA; V gene: TRBV5-1; CDR3 protein: CASSLQQTGANYGYTF; CDR3 DNA: TGCGCCAGCAGCCTACAGCAGACAGGGGCAAACTATGGCTACACCTTC
D gene: NA; J gene: TRBJ1-2; clone size: NA; V gene: TRBV6-5; CDR3 protein: CASSSALDSYGYTF; CDR3 DNA: TGTGCCAGCAGTTCCGCTTTGGACAGCTATGGCTACACCTTC
D gene: NA; J gene: TRBJ1-5; clone size: NA; V gene: TRBV15; CDR3 protein: CATSRDRGGYQPQNF; CDR3 DNA: TGTGCCACCAGCAGAGATCGAGGGGGTTATCAGCCCCAGAATTTT
D gene: TRBD1; J gene: TRBJ1-2; clone size: NA; V gene: TRBV18; CDR3 protein: CASSPRDRADGYTF; CDR3 DNA: TGTGCCAGCTCACCACGGGACAGGGCTGATGGCTACACCTTC
D gene: NA; J gene: TRBJ1-2; clone size: NA; V gene: TRBV30; CDR3 protein: CAWNAGGAYGYTF; CDR3 DNA: TGTGCCTGGAACGCGGGGGGAGCCTATGGCTACACCTTC
D gene: NA; J gene: TRBJ1-5; clone size: NA; V gene: TRBV5-6; CDR3 protein: CASSHGQISNQPQHF; CDR3 DNA: TGTGCCAGCAGTCATGGACAGATCAGCAATCAGCCCCAGCATTTT
D gene: TRBD1; J gene: TRBJ2-3; clone size: NA; V gene: TRBV7-6; CDR3 protein: CASSTGQASTDTQYF; CDR3 DNA: TGTGCCAGCAGCACGGGACAGGCGAGCACAGATACGCAGTATTTT
D gene: NA; J gene: TRBJ1-1; clone size: NA; V gene: TRBV18; CDR3 protein: CASTGGNTEAFF; CDR3 DNA: TGTGCCAGCACCGGGGGGAACACTGAAGCTTTCTTT
D gene: NA; J gene: TRBJ2-7; clone size: NA; V gene: TRBV20-1; CDR3 protein: CSATRGSEQYF; CDR3 DNA: TGCAGTGCTACCAGGGGTTCCGAGCAGTACTTC
D gene: TRBD1; J gene: TRBJ2-7; clone size: NA; V gene: TRBV27; CDR3 protein: CASSFSEGGWPYEQYF; CDR3 DNA: TGTGCCAGCAGTTTCAGCGAAGGGGGCTGGCCCTACGAGCAGTACTTC
D gene: NA; J gene: TRBJ1-2; clone size: NA; V gene: TRBV5-1; CDR3 protein: CASSLEPGFPYGYTF; CDR3 DNA: TGCGCCAGCAGCTTGGAACCAGGGTTTCCCTATGGCTACACCTTC
D gene: TRBD1; J gene: TRBJ2-7; clone size: NA; V gene: TRBV28; CDR3 protein: CASRLTGVYEQYF; CDR3 DNA: TGTGCCAGCAGGCTGACAGGGGTCTACGAGCAGTACTTC
D gene: TRBD1; J gene: TRBJ2-7; clone size: NA; V gene: TRBV6-5; CDR3 protein: CASSWDRASYEQYF; CDR3 DNA: TGTGCCAGCAGTTGGGACAGGGCATCCTACGAGCAGTACTTC
D gene: NA; J gene: TRBJ2-3; clone size: NA; V gene: TRBV15; CDR3 protein: CATSRDFRFTDTQYF; CDR3 DNA: TGTGCCACCAGCAGAGATTTTCGGTTCACAGATACGCAGTATTTT
D gene: TRBD2; J gene: TRBJ2-2; clone size: medium-sized; V gene: TRBV7-2; CDR3 protein: CASSLRGGDTGELFF; CDR3 DNA: TGTGCCAGCAGCTTACGGGGGGGCGACACCGGGGAGCTGTTTTTT
D gene: NA; J gene: TRBJ1-1; clone size: few; V gene: TRBV29-1; CDR3 protein: CSAVNDGGTEAFF; CDR3 DNA: TGCAGCGCGGTCAACGACGGGGGGACTGAAGCTTTCTTT
D gene: TRBD2; J gene: TRBJ2-7; clone size: NA; V gene: TRBV4-1; CDR3 protein: CASSQDPGLADTSAYEQYF; CDR3 DNA: TGCGCCAGCAGCCAAGATCCGGGACTAGCGGATACGAGCGCCTACGAGCAGTACTTC
D gene: TRBD2; J gene: TRBJ2-3; clone size: once; V gene: TRBV5-4; CDR3 protein: CASSSLAGGADTQYF; CDR3 DNA: TGTGCCAGCAGCTCACTAGCGGGAGGCGCAGATACGCAGTATTTT
D gene: NA; J gene: TRBJ1-2; clone size: NA; V gene: TRBV30; CDR3 protein: CAWSVYRLSPLTTF; CDR3 DNA: TGTGCCTGGAGTGTGTATCGACTCTCACCCCTCACGACCTTC